Below are 28 T cell receptor beta chains sequenced from a single sample in a study of blood T cell repertoires in COVID-19. Produced via immunoSEQ multiplex PCR; TCRdb's table is partial and in-frame only. The sample has roughly 250,000 clones, about nine tenths seen once. The sample was PBMCs or T cells enriched from blood (not recorded which). Receptor source: a woman aged 50 to 60 who had recovered from COVID-19.

The J gene is TRBJ1-1, the V gene TRBV20-1; 10 bases agree with TRBD1. Germline V gives CDR1 DFQATT, CDR2 SNEGSKA (reference sequence). J lost 2 bases, V lost 3 bases, and 6 bases had no gene match. The CDR3 covers 15 residues. The CDR3 DNA is TGCAGTGCTAGTGGGACAGGGGTCAGAAACACTGAAGCTTTCTTT. It codes for CSASGTGVRNTEAFF.

The chain's CDR3 is CASLERTGELFF. CDR3 DNA sequence: TGTGCCAGCCTCGAGAGAACCGGGGAGCTGTTTTTT. The chain carries TRBV12-3 or TRBV12-4 and TRBJ2-2; D uncertain. V lost 8 bases and J 5 bases, leaving 9 bases between the germline ends. The CDR3 is made up of 12 amino acids.

Points on this clone: Other DNA sequences within the sample encode an identical CDR3. The CDR3 DNA sequence: TGTGCCAGCAGCGCTCAGGGGGCCACTGAAGCTTTCTTT. Its protein product is CASSAQGATEAFF. This chain connects TRBV9 to TRBJ1-1; 8 nucleotides align to TRBD1. Germline CDR1 is SGDLS and CDR2 is YYNGEE. V lost 3 bases to trimming and J lost 4 bases; unmatched junction nucleotides: 2. The CDR3 spans 13 residues.

This rearrangement joins TRBV3-1 (or the pseudogene TRBV3-2) to TRBJ1-6, with D possibly matching TRBD1 (6 bases). CDR1 LGHDT and CDR2 YNNKEL come from the germline V gene (reference sequence). CDR3 size: 17 residues. V was shortened by 1 base and J by 7 bases, with 17 bases between the two germline ends. CDR3 region: CASSQGPAGARNSPLHF. The CDR3 DNA reads as TGTGCCAGCAGCCAAGGTCCTGCGGGGGCGAGGAATTCACCCCTCCACTTT.

The chain recombines TRBV9 with TRBJ2-7, with 7 positions matching TRBD1. Germline-derived CDR1 and CDR2 are SGDLS and YYNGEE. This CDR3 region has 14 residues. Trimming took 3 bases from V and 3 from J; bases not matched to a gene: 6. This CDR3 reads CASSAGTAYYEQYF. The DNA for the CDR3 is TGTGCCAGCAGCGCCGGGACAGCCTACTACGAGCAGTACTTC.

This clone was observed once. V is TRBV7-2 and J is TRBJ2-7; D may be TRBD1 (6 bases). The ends were cut back, 1 base at V and 4 bases at J, with 17 bases in the middle. There are 16 residues in the CDR3. CDR1 SGHTA and CDR2 FQGNSA come from the germline V gene. CDR3 amino acids: CASSLVASKGDYEQYF. CDR3 DNA: TGTGCCAGCAGCTTAGTGGCTAGCAAGGGGGATTACGAGCAGTACTTC.

V usage is TRBV18 and J usage is TRBJ1-2; unclear D gene. From germline, CDR1 is KGHSH and CDR2 LQKENI. The CDR3 covers 13 residues. V was cut by 2 bases and J by 8 bases, with 12 bases left in between. CDR3 sequence (DNA): TGTGCCAGCTCACCAGGTGTTCCCGGGGGCTACACCTTC. Its protein is CASSPGVPGGYTF.

This clone has just one count. The chain employs TRBV7-9 and TRBJ2-5, with 8 bases aligning to TRBD1. CDR3 length: 14 residues. The V segment lost 5 bases and the J segment 5 bases; nucleotides outside the gene matches: 7. The germline CDR1 and CDR2 sequences are SEHNR and FQNEAQ (reference sequence). The CDR3, as DNA: TGTGCCAGCAGCCCCGGACAGGGTGGGGAGACCCAGTACTTC. This translates into CASSPGQGGETQYF.

The chain recombines TRBV7-2 with TRBJ2-3, with 7 bases identical to TRBD2. Germline lookup yields CDR1 SGHTA and CDR2 FQGNSA. V dropped 2 bases and J dropped 5; count of bases not matched to a gene: 13. The CDR3 consists of 17 residues. The CDR3, as DNA: TGTGCCAGCAGCTTAACCCCCCAATCGACTAGCCGAGATACGCAGTATTTT. Protein: CASSLTPQSTSRDTQYF.

The rearrangement joins TRBV5-6 to TRBJ2-3, with D maybe TRBD2 (6 bases). CDR1 is SGHDT and CDR2 is YYEEEE in the germline V gene. V was clipped by 0 bases and J by 0 bases, with 11 bases between them. The CDR3 consists of 16 residues. The CDR3 nucleotides read TGTGCCAGCAGCTTGGAGACGGGGACTAGCACAGATACGCAGTATTTT. Its translation is CASSLETGTSTDTQYF.

The rearrangement links TRBV24-1 to TRBJ2-1, with 8 bases lining up with TRBD2. Germline V gene data show CDR1 as KGHDR and CDR2 as SFDVKD. This CDR3 has 14 residues. Trimming took 4 bases from V and 2 from J; bases not matched to a gene: 0. CDR3 in amino acids: CATSEAGAYNEQFF. DNA for the CDR3: TGTGCCACCAGTGAAGCGGGAGCCTACAATGAGCAGTTCTTC.

The rearrangement uses TRBV6-5 and TRBJ2-1; D may be TRBD2 (6 bases). The germline gives CDR1 MNHEY, CDR2 SVGAGI. The CDR3 extends over 13 amino acids. V was clipped by 2 bases and J by 8 bases, with 10 bases between them. This CDR3 is CASSYGGPDEQFF. CDR3 in DNA: TGTGCCAGCAGTTACGGAGGGCCGGATGAGCAGTTCTTC.

The chain is built from TRBV13 and TRBJ1-1, with a tentative D call TRBD1 (5 bases). CDR1 is PRHDT and CDR2 is FYEKMQ in the germline V gene (reference sequence). CDR3 length: 15 amino acids. V gave up 1 base and J gave up 2 bases, with 11 bases separating them. CDR3 region: CASSLATGINTEAFF. The CDR3 coding sequence is TGTGCCAGCAGCTTAGCAACAGGAATTAACACTGAAGCTTTCTTT.

The chain recombines TRBV9 with TRBJ1-4, with a possible D match to TRBD1 (6 bases). Germline CDR1 reads SGDLS; CDR2 reads YYNGEE. Trimming cost V 3 bases and J 3 bases, with 15 bases left between them. CDR3 length: 16 amino acids. The CDR3 loop is CASSALLGGANEKLFF. The CDR3 bases are TGTGCCAGCAGCGCTCTTTTAGGGGGGGCTAATGAAAAACTGTTTTTT.

The rearrangement uses TRBV6-2 or TRBV6-3 and TRBJ2-2; maybe TRBD1 (8 bases). V gave up 4 bases and J gave up 6 bases, with 18 bases separating them. Germline V gene sequence: CDR1 MNHEY, CDR2 SVGEGT. This CDR3 spans 16 amino acids. The CDR3 DNA sequence: TGTGCCAGCAGTTCCATAGGACAGGGAGGGTCCGGGGAGCTGTTTTTT. Translating it yields CASSSIGQGGSGELFF.

The chain carries TRBV7-9 and TRBJ1-5, with a weak D call TRBD1 (5 bases). Germline CDR1 SEHNR, CDR2 FQNEAQ (reference sequence). The CDR3 is made up of 14 amino acids. Trimming removed 1 base at V and 4 bases at J, with 8 bases between. The CDR3 nucleotides are TGTGCCAGCAGCTTAGTCCCAGGGAATCAGCCCCAGCATTTT. Translation gives CASSLVPGNQPQHF. Full variable domain (outside the CDR3, taken from reference TRBV7-9 and TRBJ1-5): DTGVSQNPRHKITKRGQNVTFRCDPISEHNRLYWYRQTLGQGPEFLTYFQNEAQLEKSRLLSDRFSAERPKGSFSTLEIQRTEQGDSAMYLCASSLVPGNQPQHFGDGTRLSIL.

The chain couples TRBV21-1 to TRBJ1-4; the tabulated D call, TRBD1, remains unverified against the DNA. TRBV21-1 is an annotated pseudogene. This CDR3 has 15 residues. The DNA for the CDR3 is TGTGCCAGCAGCCGGGGGGACAGGGTTAATGAAAAACTGTTTTTT. It is translated as CASSRGDRVNEKLFF.

This chain uses TRBV29-1 with TRBJ2-7, with 10 bases lining up with TRBD1. The CDR3 runs 19 residues. J was trimmed by 5 bases and V by 5 bases; bases with no gene match: 24. Germline CDR1 and CDR2: SQVTM and ANQGSEA. In nucleotides, the CDR3 is TGCAGCGTTATCAACCGCGGGACAGGGGCTTCCCGACTCGGACACGAGCAGTACTTC. This encodes CSVINRGTGASRLGHEQYF.

This rearrangement joins TRBV25-1 to TRBJ1-1; D call uncertain. The germline CDR1 and CDR2 sequences are MGHDK and SYGVNS. Trimming pared 1 base from V and 10 bases from J, leaving 7 bases between. This CDR3 has 11 residues. The CDR3 DNA reads TGTGCCAGCAGTGAATTGGGCCGAGCTTTCTTT. Encoded protein: CASSELGRAFF.

The gene calls are TRBV7-2 and TRBJ2-7; tentative D call: TRBD2 (5 bases). In germline, CDR1 is SGHTA, CDR2 FQGNSA. This CDR3 has 14 amino acids. Trimming stripped 0 bases from V and 3 bases from J, with 9 bases between. CDR3 sequence reads: CASSLAPGSYEQYF. Written as DNA, the CDR3 is TGTGCCAGCAGCTTAGCCCCTGGGAGCTACGAGCAGTACTTC.

The rearrangement uses TRBV28 and TRBJ1-1; 9 nucleotides align to TRBD1. V trimming: 10 bases; J trimming: 5 bases; junction bases outside the gene matches: 8. The CDR3 totals 13 residues. Germline lookup yields CDR1 MDHEN and CDR2 SYDVKM. This CDR3 is CAIKQGARTEAFF. The CDR3 nucleotides are TGTGCCATTAAACAGGGGGCGCGGACTGAAGCTTTCTTT.

J is TRBJ2-7 and V is TRBV28; 7 bases align to TRBD2. The CDR3 is made up of 14 amino acids. Germline CDR1 is MDHEN and CDR2 is SYDVKM. V lost 6 bases, J lost 4 bases, and 9 bases stayed unmatched. Written as DNA, the CDR3 is TGTGCCAGCAGCGTAAAGCTAGCGGAATACGAGCAGTACTTC. This translates into CASSVKLAEYEQYF.

This clone has a handful of counts. This chain connects TRBV6-1 to TRBJ1-1; maybe TRBD1 (5 bases). Germline assignment: CDR1 MNHNS and CDR2 SASEGT. The CDR3 length is 11 residues. Trimming took off 2 bases at V and 7 bases at J, with 5 bases between the two ends. The CDR3 region is CASSERGEAFF. The CDR3 bases are TGTGCCAGCAGTGAAAGGGGTGAAGCTTTCTTT.

This clone was found once. The chain recombines TRBV29-1 with TRBJ1-3, with D possibly TRBD1 on 5 matching bases. The V gene's germline CDR1 is SQVTM and CDR2 ANQGSEA. Trimming removed 6 bases at V and 4 bases at J, with 16 bases between. This CDR3 region has 14 residues. The CDR3 sequence: CSVDSVPAGNTIYF. The CDR3 coding sequence is TGCAGCGTCGACAGTGTTCCTGCGGGAAACACCATATATTTT.

This clone was counted a few times. The rearrangement uses TRBV10-3 and TRBJ1-2; 11 nucleotides align to TRBD1. This CDR3 comprises 15 residues. V trimming: 2 bases; J trimming: 7 bases; junction bases outside the gene matches: 6. Germline V gives CDR1 ENHRY, CDR2 SYGVKD. This CDR3 reads CAISETGQGGSGYTF. For the CDR3, the DNA is TGTGCCATCAGTGAGACGGGACAGGGGGGTAGTGGCTACACCTTC.

For the CDR3, the DNA is TGTGCCAGCTCACAGGGGACTCTTTCCTACGAGCAGTACTTC. Protein product: CASSQGTLSYEQYF. The chain links TRBV18 to TRBJ2-7, with D maybe TRBD2 (6 bases). CDR1 and CDR2 (germline): KGHSH, LQKENI. This CDR3 contains 14 residues. Trimming pared 4 bases from V and 1 base from J, leaving 11 bases between. The full variable domain, in which reference TRBV18 and TRBJ2-7 provide the parts outside the CDR3, is NAGVMQNPRHLVRRRGQEARLRCSPMKGHSHVYWYRQLPEEGLKFMVYLQKENIIDESGMPKERFSAEFPKEGPSILRIQQVVRGDSAAYFCASSQGTLSYEQYFGPGTRLTVT.

This chain links TRBV7-2 with TRBJ1-2; possibly TRBD1 for D (5 bases). Germline-derived CDR1 and CDR2 are SGHTA and FQGNSA. The CDR3 sequence is 14 residues long. Trimming left V 3 bases short and J 7 bases short, with 15 bases between. The CDR3 loop reads CASSFTGTGSGYTF. The CDR3, as DNA: TGTGCCAGCAGCTTTACCGGGACCGGGAGTGGCTACACCTTC.

The chain links TRBV28 to TRBJ1-5; TRBD1 agrees at 7 bases. This CDR3 is 16 amino acids long. The germline gives CDR1 MDHEN, CDR2 SYDVKM. V was clipped by 1 base and J by 2 bases; unmatched bases: 5. CDR3 sequence: CASSLSLTGGNQPQHF. In DNA form, the CDR3 reads TGTGCCAGCAGTTTATCCCTTACAGGGGGCAATCAGCCCCAGCATTTT.